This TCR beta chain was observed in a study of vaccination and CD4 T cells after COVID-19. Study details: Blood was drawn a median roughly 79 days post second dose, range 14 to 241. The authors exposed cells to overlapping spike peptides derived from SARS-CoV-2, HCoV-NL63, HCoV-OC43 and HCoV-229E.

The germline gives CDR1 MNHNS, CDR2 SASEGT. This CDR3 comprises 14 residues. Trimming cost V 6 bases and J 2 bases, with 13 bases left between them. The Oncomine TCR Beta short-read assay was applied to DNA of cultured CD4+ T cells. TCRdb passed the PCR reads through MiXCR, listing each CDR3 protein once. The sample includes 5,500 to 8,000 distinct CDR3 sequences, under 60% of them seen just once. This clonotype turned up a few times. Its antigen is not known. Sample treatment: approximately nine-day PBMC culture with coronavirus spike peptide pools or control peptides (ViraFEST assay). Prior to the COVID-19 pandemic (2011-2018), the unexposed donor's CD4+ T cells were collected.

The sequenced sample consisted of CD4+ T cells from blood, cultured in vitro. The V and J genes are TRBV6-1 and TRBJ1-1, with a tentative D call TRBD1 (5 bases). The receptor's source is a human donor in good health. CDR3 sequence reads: CASSPGTANTEAFF. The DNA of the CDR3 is TGTGCCAGCAGCCCCGGGACCGCTAACACTGAAGCTTTCTTT.